The 7 T cell receptor beta chains below all came from one sample that was sequenced in a study of long-term antiretroviral therapy in people with HIV. The assay, immunoSEQ v3.0, was run at survey level. Clones were read by immunoSEQ multiplex PCR, and TCRdb kept only the in-frame ones, dropping some. This sample has 25,000 to 30,000 clones; 75% to 85% occur once, and the top ten carry 14%. Here the sequenced sample was unsorted PBMCs, taken 2.9 years after starting antiretroviral therapy. Receptors originate from a man aged 45-65 years with HIV.

The rearrangement links TRBV4-1 to TRBJ2-2; D gene ambiguous. The CDR3 runs 12 residues. V was clipped by 1 base and J by 5 bases, with 2 bases between them. Germline lookup yields CDR1 MGHRA and CDR2 YSYEKL. The CDR3 DNA reads TGCGCCAGCAGCCAAGCTACCGGGGAGCTGTTTTTT. Residues: CASSQATGELFF.

This clone showed up just once. CDR3 coding DNA: TGCAGCGTTGATCGGGTTCGCGGGTCTGCGTATGGCTACACCTTC. This gives the protein CSVDRVRGSAYGYTF. This chain links TRBV29-1 with TRBJ1-2; no clear D gene. CDR3 size: 15 residues. The germline V and J ends were trimmed by 3 bases and 5 bases, with 19 bases remaining between them. The germline V gene encodes CDR1 SQVTM and CDR2 ANQGSEA.

As concerns this clone: The germline gene is not matched at one end of the junction; a read error may be the cause. The chain has TRBV11-2 and TRBJ2-5, with 13 bases that match TRBD2. The germline V gene encodes CDR1 SGHAT and CDR2 FQNNGV. The CDR3 consists of 17 residues. The CDR3 sequence is CASSPLGLAGARETQYF. DNA for the CDR3: TGCGCCAGCAGCCCCTTAGGACTAGCGGGGGCGAGGGAGACCCAGTACTTC.

Here the CDR3 DNA reads TGTGCCAGCTCACTTTTGCAGGGGGCCGGCACCGGGGAGCTGTTTTTT. This gives the protein CASSLLQGAGTGELFF. The gene calls are TRBV18 and TRBJ2-2, with 8 bases fitting TRBD1. The CDR3 has 16 amino acids. CDR1 is KGHSH and CDR2 is LQKENI in the germline V gene. Trimming cost V 4 bases and J 4 bases; bases outside gene matches: 8.

The chain carries TRBV19 and TRBJ1-5, with D uncertain. The CDR3 has 14 residues. V shed 3 bases and J shed 1 base, with 7 bases lying between them. Looked up from germline, CDR1 is LNHDA and CDR2 is SQIVND (reference sequence). CDR3 protein: CASSIPQSNQPQHF. The CDR3 coding sequence is TGTGCCAGTAGTATCCCCCAAAGCAATCAGCCCCAGCATTTT.

The genes are TRBV2 and TRBJ1-2; D is perhaps TRBD1 (6 bases). V gave up 1 base and J gave up 3 bases, with 6 bases separating them. The germline V gene encodes CDR1 SNHLY and CDR2 FYNNEI. This CDR3 spans 13 amino acids. CDR3 bases: TGTGCCAGCAGTGAAGGGGGGCACTATGGCTACACCTTC. This translates into CASSEGGHYGYTF.

This sequence joins TRBV11-3 and TRBJ2-2; a possible D gene is TRBD1 (5 bases). CDR3 length: 17 amino acids. Trimming took 3 bases from V and 0 from J, leaving 14 bases between them. Germline values: CDR1 SGHNT, CDR2 YENEEA. CDR3 nucleotide sequence: TGTGCCAGCAGCTTGGGGCCCTTTTACTCGAACACCGGGGAGCTGTTTTTT. Translated, it gives CASSLGPFYSNTGELFF.